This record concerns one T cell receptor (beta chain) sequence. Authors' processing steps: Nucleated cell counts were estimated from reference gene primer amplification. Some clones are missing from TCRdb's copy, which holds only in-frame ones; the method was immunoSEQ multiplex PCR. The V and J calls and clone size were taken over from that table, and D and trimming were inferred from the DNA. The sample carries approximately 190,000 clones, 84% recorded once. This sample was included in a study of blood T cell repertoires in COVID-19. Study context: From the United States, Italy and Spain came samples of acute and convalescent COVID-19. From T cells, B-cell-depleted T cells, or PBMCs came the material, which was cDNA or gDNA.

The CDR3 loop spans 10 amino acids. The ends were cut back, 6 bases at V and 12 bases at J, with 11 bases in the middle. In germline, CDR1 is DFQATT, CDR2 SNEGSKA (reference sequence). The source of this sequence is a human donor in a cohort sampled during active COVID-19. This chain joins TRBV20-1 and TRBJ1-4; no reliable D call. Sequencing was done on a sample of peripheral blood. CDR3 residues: CSAQSEELFF. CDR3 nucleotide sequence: TGCAGTGCACAATCAGAGGAACTGTTTTTT.